This T cell receptor beta chain was recorded in a study of CD8+ T cells in alopecia areata. Overall study: Treated patients were dosed with oral tofacitinib, taking 5 to 10 mg twice daily.

Investigators isolated RNA and reverse transcribed it into cDNA to act as the sequencing template. Measured with immunoSEQ multiplex PCR; TCRdb has only the in-frame clones, and not every one. The data show about 250,000 clones, under 80% seen once. V dropped 2 bases and J dropped 4 bases, with 15 bases sitting between them. The CDR3 is 15 residues long. Germline CDR1 and CDR2: SGDLS and YYNGEE. V gene TRBV9 combines with J gene TRBJ2-5; D unresolved. The source was CD4+ T cells sorted from blood, collected at week 0. This TCR came from a human donor with alopecia areata. The CDR3 loop is CASSVDTQARETQYF. The CDR3 DNA sequence: TGTGCCAGCAGCGTCGACACCCAGGCCCGAGAGACCCAGTACTTC.